The T cell receptor (beta chain) under discussion was sequenced for a study of shared clonotypes between healthy human individuals. General study results and limits: Only blood was sampled; tissue repertoires likely differ. Naive subsets, compared against memory subsets, generally had larger estimated richness values.

Worth noting for this clone: What it recognizes is unknown.

Clones were read by immunoSEQ multiplex PCR, and TCRdb kept only the in-frame ones, dropping some. This table holds roughly 2,500,000 clones, approximately 94% found once. Germline CDR1 reads MDHEN; CDR2 reads SYDVKM. Trimming removed 6 bases from V and 7 bases from J, with 18 bases in between. The CDR3 contains 14 residues. Only Caucasian adults living in Nashville, Tennessee served as donors. The genes are TRBV28 and TRBJ1-2; weak D call: TRBD1 (6 bases). The sequenced material came from naive CD4+ T cells from PBMCs. As for subset: CD45RA+ positively selected. This TCR derives from a young man in good health. Some clones in this sample may be carry-over from other donors' samples. CDR3 bases: TGTGCCAGCAGAACTAGGGGACAAACGGGTGGCTACACCTTC. It codes for CASRTRGQTGGYTF.